The clone carrying this T cell receptor (beta chain) has ten or more counts. No antigen is known for it. The study profiled TCR beta VDJ and CDR3 using genomic DNA as template. TCRdb ran MiXCR on the reads and lists one entry per CDR3 protein. The sample has about 220,000 distinct CDR3 sequences; approximately 35% are singletons. The data stem from a study of CD8+CD57+ T cells in acquired aplastic anemia. Study-level findings and limits: In common between the patients and the controls were twenty-nine CD8+ CDR3 sequences.

This clonotype originated in a human donor in good health, serving as a control. Sequenced sample: sorted CD4+, CD8+, or CD8+CD57+ T cells (not recorded which) from PBMCs.

The CDR3 bases are TGTGCCAGCAGTTACTGGGCCAGGGAAGGGACTGAAGCTTTCTTT. This codes for CASSYWAREGTEAFF. This chain joins TRBV6-6 and TRBJ1-1; possibly TRBD1 for D (5 bases). Germline V CDR1 and CDR2: MNHNY, SVGAGI (reference sequence). Trimming took off 1 base at V and 5 bases at J, with 14 bases between the two ends. The CDR3 totals 15 residues.